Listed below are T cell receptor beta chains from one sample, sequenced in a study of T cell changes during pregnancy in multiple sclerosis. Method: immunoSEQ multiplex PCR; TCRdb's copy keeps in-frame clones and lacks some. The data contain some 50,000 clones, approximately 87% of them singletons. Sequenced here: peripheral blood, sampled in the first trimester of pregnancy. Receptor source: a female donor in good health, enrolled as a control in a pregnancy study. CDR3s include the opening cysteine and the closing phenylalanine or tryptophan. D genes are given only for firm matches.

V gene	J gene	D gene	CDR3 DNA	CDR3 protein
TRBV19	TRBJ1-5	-	TGTGCCAGTAGTATACACAATCAGCCCCAGCATTTT	CASSIHNQPQHF
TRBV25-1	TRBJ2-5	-	TGTGCCAGCATCAATCCCGGAGGAGAGACCCAGTACTTC	CASINPGGETQYF
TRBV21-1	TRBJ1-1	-	TGTGCCAGCTGGAGAGAAACTGAAGCTTTCTTT	CASWRETEAFF
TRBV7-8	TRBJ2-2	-	TGTGCCAGCAGCTTAGGCCGGGGGGCTCGGGACGGGGAGCTGTTTTTT	CASSLGRGARDGELFF
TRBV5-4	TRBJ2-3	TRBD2	TGTGCCAGCAGCTTAGTTCGCGGGGGGAGCACAGATACGCAGTATTTT	CASSLVRGGSTDTQYF
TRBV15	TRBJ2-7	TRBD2	TGTGCCACCAGCAGAGATTGGGAGGGCGAGCAGTACTTC	CATSRDWEGEQYF
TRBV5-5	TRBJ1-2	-	TGTGCCAGCAGCCAGACCGATATGCAGGGGTATGGCTACACCTTC	CASSQTDMQGYGYTF
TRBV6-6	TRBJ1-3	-	TGTGCCAGCAGTCCTAACACAGCCTCTGGAAACACCATATATTTT	CASSPNTASGNTIYF
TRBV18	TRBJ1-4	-	TGTGCCAGCCGAAGTGGGACATCCCTTAAAAAACTGTTTTTT	CASRSGTSLKKLFF
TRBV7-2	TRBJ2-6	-	TGTGCCAGCGGGAACCGGGACTTCTACTCACCTGGGGCCAACGTCCTGACTTTC	CASGNRDFYSPGANVLTF